Below, 15 T cell receptor beta chains from the same sample are listed, as sequenced in a study of T cells after yellow fever vaccination (dated by TCRdb to the late 2010s). The library was generated by 5' RACE. TCRdb lists the instrument as Illumina HiSeq 2500. TCRdb ran its own pipeline on the public reads, namely fastp trimming at Q25 and MiXCR clone calling, and kept in-frame beta chains. Every CDR3 protein is listed once, alongside the most common genes and DNA of its rows. This sample has under 150,000 distinct CDR3 sequences in its table, and less than 9.5% of those were observed once. Jointly, the top ten make up 0.73% of the sample. In the paper's terms, the treatment or condition label means: live attenuated yellow fever vaccine strain. The sequencing used CD4+ T cells sorted from PBMCs, collected 5 days after the yellow fever booster vaccination. The source of these receptors is a man under 40 who received the YFV17D yellow fever vaccine.

This clonotype was seen many times. The rearrangement joins TRBV29-1 to TRBJ2-2; D possibly corresponds to TRBD1 (5 bases). The germline V gene encodes CDR1 SQVTM and CDR2 ANQGSEA. The CDR3 totals 13 residues. Trimming pared 7 bases from V and 3 bases from J, leaving 12 bases between. The CDR3 is CSDRRVDTGELFF. CDR3 DNA: TGCAGCGACCGCAGGGTAGACACCGGGGAGCTGTTTTTT.

This clonotype was picked up many times. This sequence joins TRBV20-1 and TRBJ2-5, with D perhaps TRBD2 (7 bases). CDR3 length equals 14 residues. CDR1 is DFQATT and CDR2 is SNEGSKA in the germline V gene (reference sequence). Trimming took off 3 bases at V and 4 bases at J, with 15 bases between the two ends. CDR3: CSASVGGGGETQYF. CDR3 nucleotide sequence: TGCAGTGCTAGTGTTGGGGGCGGGGGAGAGACCCAGTACTTC.

This clonotype was seen a few times. CDR3 sequence: CASSRGLAGGPEQFF. CDR3 in DNA: TGCGCCAGCAGCCGCGGACTAGCTGGGGGCCCTGAGCAGTTCTTC. The chain links TRBV4-3 to TRBJ2-1; TRBD2 matches at 8 bases. This CDR3 region has 15 residues. CDR1 and CDR2 from the germline V gene are LGHNA and YSLEER. The V gene end was trimmed by 4 bases and the J gene end by 9 bases; junction bases not matched to a gene: 11.

This clonotype was detected only a few times. This chain links TRBV7-2 with TRBJ2-1, with TRBD2 as a possible D gene (5 bases). The CDR3 is 17 residues long. Germline values: CDR1 SGHTA, CDR2 FQGNSA. Deletions cut 4 bases from V and 8 bases from J, with 24 bases between. The CDR3 DNA sequence: TGTGCCAGCAGCTCCCCCGCCGGACTCCCGCTATTACATGAGCAGTTCTTC. Its protein product is CASSSPAGLPLLHEQFF.

The chain employs TRBV28 and TRBJ2-7; D possibly corresponds to TRBD1 (6 bases). Germline lookup yields CDR1 MDHEN and CDR2 SYDVKM. Trimming took off 4 bases at V and 0 bases at J, with 13 bases between the two ends. The CDR3 extends over 15 amino acids. DNA of the CDR3: TGTGCCAGCAGTTCAAGGGGGTCGAGCTCCTACGAGCAGTACTTC. The encoded protein is CASSSRGSSSYEQYF.

Ten or more counts support this clonotype. The genes are TRBV28 and TRBJ1-4, with unresolved D. This CDR3 has 15 residues. Between the trimmed V and J ends, which lost 5 bases and 7 bases, there was a span of 17 bases. CDR1 and CDR2 (germline): MDHEN, SYDVKM. CDR3 loop: CASSPRGQGGEKLFF. As DNA, the CDR3 is TGTGCCAGCAGTCCACGAGGGCAAGGCGGTGAAAAACTGTTTTTT.

This clonotype was detected a few times. The chain employs TRBV6-1 and TRBJ2-7; TRBD1 is a possible D gene (5 bases). This CDR3 has 14 amino acids. CDR1 is MNHNS and CDR2 is SASEGT in the germline V gene. The V gene lost 4 bases and the J gene lost 3 bases, with 13 bases spanning the gap. For the CDR3, the DNA is TGTGCCAGCAGTGTACAGGCGTCCGGCTACGAGCAGTACTTC. Translation gives CASSVQASGYEQYF.

This clonotype occurred many times. This chain joins TRBV5-1 and TRBJ2-1; 9 bases line up with TRBD2. With V trimmed by 4 bases and J by 10 bases, 9 bases remained unmatched. CDR3 size: 14 residues. Germline CDR1 and CDR2: SGHRS and YFSETQ. The CDR3 loop is CASSRETSGMEQFF. CDR3 DNA sequence: TGCGCCAGCAGCCGAGAGACTAGCGGTATGGAGCAGTTCTTC.

There are many counts of this clonotype. V usage is TRBV20-1 and J usage is TRBJ2-1; perhaps TRBD2 as D (6 bases). This CDR3 spans 14 amino acids. Trimming stripped 3 bases from V and 3 bases from J, with 12 bases between. The germline V gene has CDR1 DFQATT and CDR2 SNEGSKA (reference sequence). CDR3 residues: CSARSLANYNEQFF. The CDR3 DNA follows: TGCAGTGCTAGGTCGCTAGCGAACTACAATGAGCAGTTCTTC.

The chain recombines TRBV4-2 with TRBJ1-4; the D is unclear. The CDR3 is made up of 17 amino acids. Germline CDR1 LGHNA, CDR2 YNFKEQ. V dropped 0 bases and J dropped 4 bases, with 15 bases sitting between them. The CDR3 coding sequence is TGTGCCAGCAGCCAAGACATGGTGGGCAGGAGTAATGAAAAACTGTTTTTT. It translates to CASSQDMVGRSNEKLFF.

This clonotype was seen many times. This chain joins TRBV18 and TRBJ2-7; the match to TRBD1 covers 9 bases. Germline lookup yields CDR1 KGHSH and CDR2 LQKENI. Losses at the gene ends were 6 bases for V and 0 bases for J; bases not matched to a gene: 6. The CDR3 consists of 15 residues. The CDR3 DNA reads TGTGCCAGCTCCCAATCGGGACAGGGCTCCTACGAGCAGTACTTC. Residues: CASSQSGQGSYEQYF. Drawing the rest from reference TRBV18 and TRBJ2-7, the complete variable domain is NAGVMQNPRHLVRRRGQEARLRCSPMKGHSHVYWYRQLPEEGLKFMVYLQKENIIDESGMPKERFSAEFPKEGPSILRIQQVVRGDSAAYFCASSQSGQGSYEQYFGPGTRLTVT.

This chain links TRBV28 with TRBJ2-7, with TRBD2 identical over 14 bases. This CDR3 contains 16 residues. The germline CDR1 and CDR2 sequences are MDHEN and SYDVKM. The J segment lost 7 bases and the V segment lost 5 bases, leaving 10 bases of the junction unmatched. CDR3 sequence reads: CASSPRTGTSGGEQYF. The DNA for the CDR3 is TGTGCCAGCAGTCCGCGGACCGGGACTAGCGGGGGAGAGCAGTACTTC.

This clonotype was seen ten or more times. This chain links TRBV5-1 with TRBJ2-5; D is possibly TRBD1 (6 bases). Trimming took 3 bases from V and 7 from J, leaving 13 bases between them. The length of the CDR3 is 13 residues. Per the germline V gene, CDR1 is SGHRS and CDR2 is YFSETQ. CDR3 region: CASSSSGEGTQYF. The DNA for the CDR3 is TGCGCCAGCAGCTCGTCAGGGGAAGGGACCCAGTACTTC.

This clonotype was counted at least ten times. The CDR3 region has the DNA TGTGCCAGCAGCAAGGGCACAGATACGCAGTATTTT. This translates into CASSKGTDTQYF. This chain joins TRBV7-2 and TRBJ2-3; D is undetermined. V lost 5 bases and J lost 1, with 4 bases in between. The germline V gene encodes CDR1 SGHTA and CDR2 FQGNSA. This CDR3 comprises 12 residues.

This clonotype was counted at least ten times. The chain carries TRBV20-1 and TRBJ2-4, with TRBD2 matching 14 bases. Germline CDR1 reads DFQATT; CDR2 reads SNEGSKA (reference sequence). V was clipped by 7 bases and J by 7 bases; unmatched bases: 9. This CDR3 region has 15 residues. The CDR3 DNA reads TGCAGTGTCGTGACTAGCGGGAGGGCCGGGAACATTCAGTACTTC. This gives the protein CSVVTSGRAGNIQYF.